This T cell receptor (beta chain) was documented in a study of T cell responses to AZD1222 COVID-19 vaccine. Sequencing used immunoSEQ multiplex PCR; TCRdb keeps in-frame clones, though not all of them. In the table there are 120,000 or so clones, approximately 85% of which are singletons. CDR3 length: 14 residues. Between the trimmed V and J ends, which lost 3 bases and 4 bases, there was a span of 12 bases. Germline values: CDR1 MDHEN, CDR2 SYDVKM. This clone was detected once. Material: peripheral blood, obtained on day 0 of AZD1222 vaccination. This sequence originates from an adult in good health. V is TRBV28 and J is TRBJ2-5, with a weak D call TRBD2 (5 bases). This CDR3 reads CASSFTSLAETQYF. The CDR3 nucleotides are TGTGCCAGCAGTTTTACTAGTCTCGCAGAGACCCAGTACTTC.